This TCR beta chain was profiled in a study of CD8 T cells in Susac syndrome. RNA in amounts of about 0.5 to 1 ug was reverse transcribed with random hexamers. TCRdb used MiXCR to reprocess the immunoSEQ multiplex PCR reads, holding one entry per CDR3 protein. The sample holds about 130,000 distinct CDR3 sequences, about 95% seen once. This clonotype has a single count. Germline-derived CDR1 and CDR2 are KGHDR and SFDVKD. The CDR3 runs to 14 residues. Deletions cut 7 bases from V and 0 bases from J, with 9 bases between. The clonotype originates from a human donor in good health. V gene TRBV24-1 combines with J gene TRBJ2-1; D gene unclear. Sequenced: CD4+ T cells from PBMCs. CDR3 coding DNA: TGTGCCACCAGGGACGAGAGCTCCTACAATGAGCAGTTCTTC. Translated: CATRDESSYNEQFF.